The 16 T cell receptor beta chains below were found in one sample sequenced in a study of T cell responses to AZD1222 COVID-19 vaccine. The repertoire was sequenced with immunoSEQ multiplex PCR; TCRdb's copy has only in-frame clones and lacks some. The sample lists 150,000 to 200,000 clones, approximately 86% seen once, with roughly 10% in the top ten. The sequenced sample was peripheral blood, obtained 28 days after the second AZD1222 dose. The receptors were sampled from an adult who received the AZD1222 COVID-19 vaccine.

This clone was recorded once. The chain has TRBV11-3 and TRBJ2-1; 8 bases map to TRBD1. The CDR3 consists of 16 residues. CDR1 and CDR2 (germline): SGHNT, YENEEA. The V segment lost 1 base and the J segment 6 bases; nucleotides outside the gene matches: 8. CDR3 sequence (DNA): TGTGCCAGCAGCTTAGGCAGGGGGCTCGGGAGCAATGAGCAGTTCTTC. This codes for CASSLGRGLGSNEQFF.

The rearrangement uses TRBV24-1 and TRBJ2-1, with TRBD2 matching 16 bases. Germline V gene data show CDR1 as KGHDR and CDR2 as SFDVKD. The CDR3 is 19 amino acids. V was pared by 2 bases and J by 8 bases, with 11 bases of the junction left unmatched. As DNA, the CDR3 is TGTGCCACCAGTGATTCGAACCCGGGACTAGCGGGGGGGTACCATGAGCAGTTCTTC. Its translation: CATSDSNPGLAGGYHEQFF.

This chain's CDR3 is CASSAQNAGGEQYF. The CDR3 DNA is TGTGCCAGCAGCGCACAAAACGCAGGGGGCGAGCAGTACTTC. The chain recombines TRBV11-3 with TRBJ2-7, with 7 positions matching TRBD1. With V trimmed by 5 bases and J by 6 bases, 10 bases remained unmatched. The CDR3 loop spans 14 amino acids. Germline values: CDR1 SGHNT, CDR2 YENEEA.

V usage is TRBV30 and J usage is TRBJ2-1; 10 bases line up with TRBD2. This CDR3 has 15 residues. The germline V gene encodes CDR1 GTSNPN and CDR2 SVGIG (reference sequence). Trimming cost V 4 bases and J 7 bases; bases outside gene matches: 10. CDR3 loop: CAWMAAGGLGNEQFF. Here the CDR3 DNA reads TGTGCCTGGATGGCAGCGGGGGGGCTAGGGAATGAGCAGTTCTTC.

The V and J genes are TRBV6-5 and TRBJ2-2; D call uncertain. This CDR3 is 13 amino acids long. V was pared by 2 bases and J by 1 base, with 2 bases between. Germline CDR1 and CDR2: MNHEY and SVGAGI. The CDR3 nucleotides read TGTGCCAGCAGTTACCTGAACACCGGGGAGCTGTTTTTT. Residues: CASSYLNTGELFF.

The J gene is TRBJ2-7, the V gene TRBV7-6; D gene unclear. The length of the CDR3 is 15 residues. Germline CDR1 reads SGHVS; CDR2 reads FNYEAQ. V was shortened by 1 base and J by 5 bases, with 15 bases between the two germline ends. As DNA, the CDR3 is TGTGCCAGCAGCTTAGGCCCGGGTTCGGAAGACGAGCAGTACTTC. Protein product: CASSLGPGSEDEQYF. The full variable domain, completed using reference TRBV7-6 and TRBJ2-7, is GAGVSQSPRYKVTKRGQDVALRCDPISGHVSLYWYRQALGQGPEFLTYFNYEAQQDKSGLPNDRFSAERPEGSISTLTIQRTEQRDSAMYRCASSLGPGSEDEQYFGPGTRLTVT.

V gene TRBV5-1 combines with J gene TRBJ1-6; D might be TRBD1 (5 bases). V was pared by 2 bases and J by 11 bases, with 17 bases between. There are 15 residues in the CDR3. CDR1 is SGHRS, CDR2 YFSETQ, per germline. The CDR3 reads CASSLDRTSTAPLHF. The CDR3 nucleotides are TGCGCCAGCAGCTTAGACCGGACAAGTACGGCACCCCTCCACTTT.

The V gene is TRBV30, the J gene TRBJ1-1; D is possibly TRBD1 (6 bases). The germline CDR1 and CDR2 sequences are GTSNPN and SVGIG (reference sequence). V was shortened by 1 base and J by 2 bases, with 17 bases between the two germline ends. This CDR3 is 16 amino acids long. The CDR3 DNA sequence: TGTGCCTGGAGTGAGGGGGGGGGATTGGCAAACACTGAAGCTTTCTTT. The encoded protein is CAWSEGGGLANTEAFF.

The rearrangement uses TRBV9 and TRBJ2-2; D may be TRBD2 (5 bases). There are 18 residues in the CDR3. CDR1 and CDR2 (germline): SGDLS, YYNGEE. Trimming removed 5 bases from V and 2 bases from J, with 22 bases in between. This CDR3 reads CASSPDGVYPTNTGELFF. CDR3 in DNA: TGTGCCAGCAGTCCCGACGGGGTTTATCCTACAAACACCGGGGAGCTGTTTTTT.

The rearrangement uses TRBV12-3 or TRBV12-4 and TRBJ1-5; D not resolved. The V end was cut by 3 bases, the J end by 6 bases, with 6 bases between. The CDR3 runs 12 residues. CDR3 coding DNA: TGTGCCAGCAGTTTGTCGACTCAGCCCCAGCATTTT. It codes for CASSLSTQPQHF.

The V gene is TRBV5-1, the J gene TRBJ2-1; TRBD1 agrees at 11 bases. This CDR3 contains 14 residues. In germline, CDR1 is SGHRS, CDR2 YFSETQ. Trimming at V came to 4 bases and at J to 10 bases, leaving 7 bases not matched to a gene. Written as DNA, the CDR3 is TGCGCCAGCAGCCAGGGACAGGGGGAGGACGAGCAGTTCTTC. This codes for CASSQGQGEDEQFF.

The rearrangement uses TRBV9 and TRBJ1-1; no clear D. V lost 2 bases and J lost 3, with 8 bases in between. Germline V gives CDR1 SGDLS, CDR2 YYNGEE. The CDR3 is 13 amino acids. CDR3 protein: CASSVSTDTEAFF. In DNA form, the CDR3 reads TGTGCCAGCAGCGTTTCAACGGACACTGAAGCTTTCTTT.

CDR3 coding DNA: TGTGCCAGCAGCTTCGCTAGCGGAGCAGATACGCAGTATTTT. This translates into CASSFASGADTQYF. This chain links TRBV7-2 with TRBJ2-3, with 7 bases identical to TRBD2. The length of the CDR3 is 14 residues. Germline V gene data show CDR1 as SGHTA and CDR2 as FQGNSA. The J segment lost 4 bases and the V segment lost 3 bases, leaving 4 bases of the junction unmatched.

The chain recombines TRBV9 with TRBJ1-1, with D unclear. Germline CDR1 and CDR2: SGDLS and YYNGEE. This CDR3 region has 12 residues. V was shortened by 1 base and J by 1 base, with 2 bases between the two germline ends. CDR3 DNA sequence: TGTGCCAGCAGCGTATCGAACACTGAAGCTTTCTTT. This translates into CASSVSNTEAFF.

V usage is TRBV5-4 and J usage is TRBJ2-7; TRBD2 aligns across 9 bases. Germline values: CDR1 SGHNT, CDR2 YYREEE (reference sequence). Unmatched junction bases numbered 10, after V lost 2 bases and J lost 7 bases. This CDR3 contains 15 residues. CDR3 sequence (DNA): TGTGCCAGCAGCTTCTGGAGGGTGAGCGGGGGGGAGCAGTACTTC. This gives the protein CASSFWRVSGGEQYF.

The chain is built from TRBV10-1 and TRBJ1-6; 12 positions match TRBD1. V lost 6 bases to trimming and J lost 7 bases; unmatched junction nucleotides: 4. CDR3 length: 15 amino acids. CDR1 is WNHNN, CDR2 SYGVQD, per germline (reference sequence). The CDR3 DNA sequence: TGCGCCAGCAGGGGACAGGGGGCGTCAAATTCACCCCTCCACTTT. Translating gives CASRGQGASNSPLHF.